This T cell receptor beta chain emerged from a study of CD8 T cells in ankylosing spondylitis. The CDR3 totals 14 residues. Germline V gives CDR1 MGHDK, CDR2 SYGVNS. After removal of 4 bases from V and 4 bases from J, the junction contained 3 bases not matched to a gene. With respect to this clonotype: Its antigen is not known.

Study observations and caveats: A TCR beta motif of eight highly homologous variants appeared characteristic of ankylosing spondylitis blood. The authors reported significant enrichment of disease-linked clones in matched ankylosing spondylitis synovial fluid.

TCRdb ran MiXCR on the 5' RACE reads and lists one entry per CDR3 protein. The sample has about 320,000 distinct CDR3 sequences; around a tenth are singletons. The sequencing input was blood, either unsorted or a sorted T cell fraction (not recorded which). The clonotype comes from a female donor with ankylosing spondylitis or in good health (not recorded which). V and J are TRBV25-1 and TRBJ2-2; TRBD1 aligns across 7 bases. Here the CDR3 DNA reads TGTGCCAGCAGTGGGACAGGCCTCACCGGGGAGCTGTTTTTT. Translating it yields CASSGTGLTGELFF.